The present entry profiles one T cell receptor beta chain with its context. What it binds is not known. The entry originates in a study of OX40 agonist ivuxolimab in advanced cancers. Points from the study as a whole: Clonal expansion in partial responders at 0.1-3.0 mg/kg ranked among the lowest. Dosing at 0.1 to 3.0 mg/kg was accompanied by clonal expansion of CD4+ and CD8+ blood T cells by week 6.

Profiled with immunoSEQ multiplex PCR; TCRdb holds only in-frame clones, not every one. In the table there are approximately 75,000 clones, just under 80% of which are singletons. The germline V gene has CDR1 SGDLS and CDR2 YYNGEE. The V and J ends lost 0 bases and 2 bases respectively, with 6 bases between them. The CDR3 sequence is 14 residues long. J is TRBJ2-1 and V is TRBV9; no reliable D call. The source was CD4+ or CD8+ T cells sorted from blood, collected in a trial of the OX40 agonist ivuxolimab. The sequence was collected from an adult with an advanced solid tumor such as melanoma, head and neck, liver or kidney cancer. As DNA, the CDR3 is TGTGCCAGCAGCGTAGGCCAGACCTACAATGAGCAGTTCTTC. Its protein product is CASSVGQTYNEQFF.